The 20 T cell receptor beta chains below come from one sample, sequenced in a study of blood T cell repertoires in COVID-19. Some clones are missing from TCRdb's copy, which holds only in-frame ones; the method was immunoSEQ multiplex PCR. The sample lists more than 200,000 clones; over 80% were seen once. Sequencing was done on a sample of PBMCs or T cells enriched from blood (not recorded which). The receptor source for this set is a woman younger than 30 who had recovered from COVID-19.

V gene TRBV19 combines with J gene TRBJ2-1; a weak D match, TRBD2 (7 bases). Germline values: CDR1 LNHDA, CDR2 SQIVND (reference sequence). Between the trimmed V and J ends, which lost 3 bases and 0 bases, there was a span of 9 bases. The CDR3 has 15 amino acids. The CDR3, as DNA: TGTGCCAGTAGTATTGCGGGGGCCTCCTACAATGAGCAGTTCTTC. Its protein is CASSIAGASYNEQFF.

This clone came up once. This chain uses TRBV25-1 with TRBJ1-2; D remains unclear. This CDR3 has 13 residues. Germline CDR1 is MGHDK and CDR2 is SYGVNS. Deletions cut 4 bases from V and 8 bases from J, with 14 bases between. CDR3 DNA sequence: TGTGCCAGCAGTGCTACGGGAGGTAGGGGCTACACCTTC. It codes for CASSATGGRGYTF.

This chain links TRBV27 with TRBJ2-7, with 7 bases identical to TRBD2. V lost 7 bases, J lost 2 bases, and 5 bases stayed unmatched. This CDR3 spans 13 amino acids. Germline loops: CDR1 MNHEY, CDR2 SMNVEV (reference sequence). CDR3 loop: CASNQREAYEQYF. DNA of the CDR3: TGTGCCAGCAATCAGCGGGAAGCCTACGAGCAGTACTTC.

CDR3 bases: TGTGCCAGCAGTTACTCGACTAGCACCGGGGAGCTGTTTTTT. Translation: CASSYSTSTGELFF. The chain recombines TRBV6-2 or TRBV6-3 with TRBJ2-2; D might be TRBD2 (6 bases). This CDR3 has 14 amino acids. The V and J ends lost 0 bases and 4 bases respectively, with 6 bases between them. Germline CDR1 reads MNHEY; CDR2 reads SVGEGT.

The chain is built from TRBV2 and TRBJ1-1; perhaps TRBD1 as D (5 bases). The CDR3 length is 13 residues. With 6 bases removed from V and 10 bases from J, the gap between germline ends came to 18 bases. Germline values: CDR1 SNHLY, CDR2 FYNNEI. The CDR3 reads CASRLKQASVAFF. The CDR3 DNA reads TGTGCCAGCAGACTAAAACAGGCCTCAGTAGCTTTCTTT.

The chain joins TRBV28 to TRBJ1-5; no clear D gene. V lost 7 bases to trimming and J lost 5 bases, with 9 bases between them. Looked up from germline, CDR1 is MDHEN and CDR2 is SYDVKM. The CDR3 covers 12 residues. The CDR3 bases are TGTGCCAGCACAGTCCGCTATCAGCCCCAGCATTTT. This translates into CASTVRYQPQHF. Using reference TRBV28 and TRBJ1-5 for the parts outside the CDR3, the full variable domain is DVKVTQSSRYLVKRTGEKVFLECVQDMDHENMFWYRQDPGLGLRLIYFSYDVKMKEKGDIPEGYSVSREKKERFSLILESASTNQTSMYLCASTVRYQPQHFGDGTRLSIL.

The chain is built from TRBV27 and TRBJ2-7, with 9 bases aligning to TRBD1. The CDR3 has 15 residues. Germline V gene data show CDR1 as MNHEY and CDR2 as SMNVEV (reference sequence). V lost 6 bases and J lost 1; bases outside the gene matches: 7. The CDR3 is CASRTTGTGSYEQYF. The CDR3 bases are TGTGCCAGCAGAACCACCGGGACAGGGTCCTACGAGCAGTACTTC.

In this sample, this clone turned up many times. The rearrangement links TRBV15 to TRBJ2-7, with 8 positions matching TRBD1. J was trimmed by 2 bases and V by 0 bases; bases with no gene match: 0. The germline gives CDR1 LNHNV, CDR2 YYDKDF (reference sequence). This CDR3 region has 14 residues. The CDR3 DNA sequence: TGTGCCACCAGCAGAGAGGACAGGGCCTACGAGCAGTACTTC. This gives the protein CATSREDRAYEQYF. Full variable domain (remainder filled in from reference TRBV15 and TRBJ2-7): DAMVIQNPRYQVTQFGKPVTLSCSQTLNHNVMYWYQQKSSQAPKLLFHYYDKDFNNEADTPDNFQSRRPNTSFCFLDIRSPGLGDTAMYLCATSREDRAYEQYFGPGTRLTVT.

The chain carries TRBV19 and TRBJ2-1; weak D call: TRBD1 (6 bases). This CDR3 has 17 residues. Germline lookup yields CDR1 LNHDA and CDR2 SQIVND (reference sequence). V lost 4 bases and J lost 1, with 17 bases in between. The CDR3 protein is CASSTSPGVQSYNEQFF. The CDR3 DNA sequence: TGTGCCAGTAGTACCTCTCCAGGGGTCCAATCCTACAATGAGCAGTTCTTC.

This clone was found a few times. The gene calls are TRBV3-1 (or the pseudogene TRBV3-2) and TRBJ1-1; 9 bases align to TRBD1. This CDR3 has 14 residues. Germline CDR1 is LGHDT and CDR2 is YNNKEL (reference sequence). Trimming took 4 bases from V and 3 from J; bases not matched to a gene: 3. The CDR3 is CASSPRDRDTEAFF. CDR3 coding DNA: TGTGCCAGCAGCCCACGGGACAGGGACACTGAAGCTTTCTTT.

The chain joins TRBV5-6 to TRBJ2-7; 10 bases map to TRBD2. V was pared by 5 bases and J by 4 bases, with 6 bases of the junction left unmatched. The length of the CDR3 is 14 residues. Germline CDR1 SGHDT, CDR2 YYEEEE. The CDR3, as DNA: TGTGCCAGCAGATTTGTAGCGGGAGGATACGAGCAGTACTTC. Amino acids: CASRFVAGGYEQYF.

This clone was seen just once. V gene TRBV5-6 combines with J gene TRBJ1-2; possibly TRBD1 for D (5 bases). CDR1 is SGHDT and CDR2 is YYEEEE in the germline V gene. The V and J ends lost 0 bases and 4 bases respectively, with 19 bases between them. This CDR3 is 17 amino acids long. The CDR3 DNA sequence: TGTGCCAGCAGCTTGGGGAGGGGTTACCCTGGTGTCTATGGCTACACCTTC. This translates into CASSLGRGYPGVYGYTF.

V usage is TRBV6-5 and J usage is TRBJ1-1; 10 nucleotides align to TRBD1. The ends lost 8 bases at V and 4 bases at J; junction bases unmatched: 7. The CDR3 is 14 residues long. CDR1 and CDR2 from the germline V gene are MNHEY and SVGAGI. The CDR3 DNA sequence: TGTGCCAGCGCCCCTGGGACAGGGGTCACTGAAGCTTTCTTT. This translates into CASAPGTGVTEAFF.

This clone was seen just once. This chain joins TRBV2 and TRBJ2-1, with 7 nucleotides matching TRBD1. V dropped 5 bases and J dropped 0; count of bases not matched to a gene: 7. CDR1 and CDR2 from the germline V gene are SNHLY and FYNNEI. CDR3 size: 16 residues. In DNA form, the CDR3 reads TGTGCCAGCAGTCTCCTCGGACAGGACTCCTACAATGAGCAGTTCTTC. Its protein is CASSLLGQDSYNEQFF.

The rearrangement links TRBV2 to TRBJ1-3; D uncertain. The CDR3 has 13 amino acids. Between the trimmed V and J ends, which lost 8 bases and 2 bases, there was a span of 10 bases. Germline CDR1 is SNHLY and CDR2 is FYNNEI. The CDR3 DNA sequence: TGTGCCAGCCGGAGGACGGCTGGAAACACCATATATTTT. It encodes CASRRTAGNTIYF.

This sequence joins TRBV27 and TRBJ1-6, with D uncertain. In germline, CDR1 is MNHEY, CDR2 SMNVEV (reference sequence). CDR3 length: 13 residues. The CDR3 here is CARRAVLNSPLHF. The DNA for the CDR3 is TGTGCGAGGAGGGCTGTTTTAAATTCACCCCTCCACTTT.

This rearrangement joins TRBV12-3 or TRBV12-4 to TRBJ1-1; no firm D call. With 7 bases removed from V and 3 bases from J, the gap between germline ends came to 12 bases. The CDR3 runs 13 residues. The DNA of the CDR3 is TGTGCCAGCACCATAGAATTGGACACTGAAGCTTTCTTT. It specifies CASTIELDTEAFF.

CDR3 loop: CASSHAWGAEAFF. The CDR3 bases are TGTGCCAGCAGCCACGCCTGGGGGGCTGAAGCTTTCTTT. This chain links TRBV3-1 (or the pseudogene TRBV3-2) with TRBJ1-1, with a weak D call TRBD1 (5 bases). V dropped 3 bases and J dropped 6 bases, with 11 bases sitting between them. CDR1 and CDR2 (germline): LGHDT, YNNKEL (reference sequence). The CDR3 extends over 13 amino acids.

V is TRBV7-2 and J is TRBJ2-1; 9 positions match TRBD2. Germline V gene lookup returns CDR1 SGHTA and CDR2 FQGNSA. The CDR3 contains 16 residues. V was clipped by 2 bases and J by 7 bases; unmatched bases: 9. The CDR3 loop is CASSLWVSGSNNEQFF. The CDR3 DNA is TGTGCCAGCAGCTTATGGGTTAGCGGGAGTAATAATGAGCAGTTCTTC.

In this sample, this clone turned up once. This chain joins TRBV6-5 and TRBJ2-3, with D tentatively TRBD1 (6 bases). CDR1 MNHEY and CDR2 SVGAGI come from the germline V gene. The V end lost 6 bases, the J end lost 2 bases, and 15 bases lay between the germline ends. The CDR3 has 15 amino acids. CDR3 sequence reads: CASSVPRDNTDTQYF. The CDR3 coding sequence is TGTGCCAGCAGCGTTCCCCGGGACAACACAGATACGCAGTATTTT.